Listed below are T cell receptor beta chains from one sample, sequenced in a study of beta chain features in type 1 diabetes. Method: immunoSEQ multiplex PCR; TCRdb's copy keeps in-frame clones and lacks some. The table shows roughly 140,000 clones, with around 8% occurring only once. What was sequenced was central memory CD4+ T cells from blood. Receptor source: a man aged 18 to 30 in good health. The CDR3 runs from the conserved cysteine through the conserved F or W. The order of the fields is V gene, D gene, clone size, J gene, CDR3 protein, CDR3 DNA. The D gene is left open where the match is weak. Rows may omit the clone size; those that give it use once, few, many or a size class.

V: TRBV5-1; D: TRBD2; size: few; J: TRBJ2-3; CDR3: CASSSKRGRTDTQYF; DNA: TGCGCCAGCAGCTCCAAGCGGGGCCGCACAGATACGCAGTATTTT
V: TRBV5-4; D: TRBD1; size: NA; J: TRBJ2-3; CDR3: CASSLDRGPTDTQYF; DNA: TGTGCCAGCAGCTTGGACAGGGGGCCCACAGATACGCAGTATTTT
V: TRBV5-5; D: NA; size: few; J: TRBJ2-1; CDR3: CASSLFAGQEQFF; DNA: TGTGCCAGCAGCTTGTTCGCGGGTCAGGAGCAGTTCTTC
V: TRBV7-3; D: TRBD2; size: NA; J: TRBJ2-7; CDR3: CASSPTSGGTEQYF; DNA: TGTGCCAGCAGCCCCACTAGCGGGGGAACCGAGCAGTACTTC
V: TRBV28; D: TRBD1; size: few; J: TRBJ1-2; CDR3: CASSFGQGVYGYTF; DNA: TGTGCCAGCAGTTTTGGACAGGGGGTCTATGGCTACACCTTC
V: TRBV28; D: TRBD1; size: many; J: TRBJ2-3; CDR3: CASSLSRDRGFIDTQYF; DNA: TGTGCCAGCAGTTTGAGCCGGGACAGGGGGTTCATAGATACGCAGTATTTT
V: TRBV25-1; D: NA; size: many; J: TRBJ1-2; CDR3: CASSRGAGAANYGYTF; DNA: TGTGCCAGCAGTAGAGGGGCGGGGGCTGCTAACTATGGCTACACCTTC
V: TRBV27; D: TRBD1; size: NA; J: TRBJ1-2; CDR3: CASSLVGLGQGGPGGYTF; DNA: TGTGCCAGCAGTTTAGTTGGATTGGGACAGGGAGGCCCTGGTGGCTACACCTTC
V: TRBV5-4; D: NA; size: few; J: TRBJ2-6; CDR3: CASSLNRGGGGANVLTF; DNA: TGTGCCAGCAGCTTGAACAGGGGGGGAGGTGGGGCCAACGTCCTGACTTTC
V: TRBV5-1; D: NA; size: NA; J: TRBJ1-1; CDR3: CASSWTNMNTEAFF; DNA: TGCGCCAGCAGCTGGACAAACATGAACACTGAAGCTTTCTTT
V: TRBV5-4; D: NA; size: many; J: TRBJ2-5; CDR3: CASSGRLVRETQYF; DNA: TGTGCCAGCAGCGGGAGACTAGTTCGAGAGACCCAGTACTTC
V: TRBV7-2; D: NA; size: few; J: TRBJ2-7; CDR3: CASSPNYSEYEQYF; DNA: TGTGCCAGCAGCCCCAACTACTCTGAATACGAGCAGTACTTC
V: TRBV10-3; D: TRBD1; size: NA; J: TRBJ1-2; CDR3: CAISEPGQGAIGYTF; DNA: TGTGCCATCAGTGAACCGGGACAGGGGGCGATTGGCTACACCTTC
V: TRBV27; D: NA; size: few; J: TRBJ2-7; CDR3: CASSSHRRNTYEQYF; DNA: TGTGCCAGCAGCTCACACAGGAGAAATACCTACGAGCAGTACTTC
V: TRBV4-2; D: NA; size: NA; J: TRBJ1-2; CDR3: CASTTSERAKGYTF; DNA: TGTGCCAGCACAACATCCGAGCGGGCTAAGGGCTACACCTTC
V: TRBV10-3; D: TRBD2; size: few; J: TRBJ2-1; CDR3: CATQAGGPRNEQFF; DNA: TGTGCCACCCAGGCGGGAGGGCCTAGAAATGAGCAGTTCTTC
V: TRBV6-5; D: TRBD1; size: few; J: TRBJ1-5; CDR3: CASREQGDNQPQHF; DNA: TGTGCCAGCAGAGAACAGGGGGACAATCAGCCCCAGCATTTT
V: TRBV6-1; D: TRBD1; size: NA; J: TRBJ1-5; CDR3: CASIRTGGSPQHF; DNA: TGTGCCAGCATTAGGACAGGGGGGAGCCCCCAGCATTTT
V: TRBV7-8; D: TRBD2; size: few; J: TRBJ2-1; CDR3: CASSSRLAGYNEQFF; DNA: TGTGCCAGCAGCTCGAGACTAGCGGGATACAATGAGCAGTTCTTC
V: TRBV7-9; D: TRBD1; size: many; J: TRBJ1-1; CDR3: CASSSQGLTEAFF; DNA: TGTGCCAGCAGCTCACAGGGGTTGACTGAAGCTTTCTTT
V: TRBV9; D: NA; size: many; J: TRBJ2-3; CDR3: CASSNTDTQYF; DNA: TGTGCCAGCAGTAACACAGATACGCAGTATTTT
V: TRBV5-4; D: TRBD1; size: NA; J: TRBJ2-5; CDR3: CASSLDRGAETQYF; DNA: TGTGCCAGCAGCTTGGACAGGGGAGCCGAGACCCAGTACTTC
V: TRBV29-1; D: NA; size: NA; J: TRBJ1-1; CDR3: CSAQEQPNTEAFF; DNA: TGCAGCGCTCAGGAACAGCCGAACACTGAAGCTTTCTTT
V: TRBV7-2; D: TRBD1; size: few; J: TRBJ2-3; CDR3: CASSSQTGWKTDTQYF; DNA: TGTGCCAGCAGCTCACAGACAGGGTGGAAGACAGATACGCAGTATTTT
V: TRBV19; D: TRBD1; size: NA; J: TRBJ1-1; CDR3: CASTQQGVGTEAFF; DNA: TGTGCCAGTACCCAACAGGGGGTCGGGACTGAAGCTTTCTTT
V: TRBV11-1; D: TRBD1; size: once; J: TRBJ2-1; CDR3: CASSLGGQGHDEQFF; DNA: TGTGCCAGCAGCTTAGGGGGACAGGGTCATGATGAGCAGTTCTTC
V: TRBV2; D: NA; size: many; J: TRBJ1-1; CDR3: CASKPGFGDTEAFF; DNA: TGTGCCAGCAAACCGGGATTCGGCGACACTGAAGCTTTCTTT
V: TRBV5-4; D: NA; size: NA; J: TRBJ2-2; CDR3: CASSLARVNTGELFF; DNA: TGTGCCAGCAGCTTGGCCAGGGTAAACACCGGGGAGCTGTTTTTT
V: TRBV11-2; D: TRBD2; size: few; J: TRBJ2-1; CDR3: CASSFLSGGAYNEQFF; DNA: TGTGCCAGCAGCTTTCTAAGCGGGGGGGCCTACAATGAGCAGTTCTTC
V: TRBV28; D: NA; size: NA; J: TRBJ1-1; CDR3: CASSFITGSFAFF; DNA: TGTGCCAGCAGTTTTATCACAGGGAGTTTTGCTTTCTTT
V: TRBV28; D: NA; size: NA; J: TRBJ2-2; CDR3: CASSLWADLNTGELFF; DNA: TGTGCCAGCAGTTTGTGGGCAGACCTGAACACCGGGGAGCTGTTTTTT
V: TRBV5-6; D: TRBD2; size: NA; J: TRBJ2-1; CDR3: CASSLKVLAASNEQFF; DNA: TGTGCCAGCAGCTTGAAGGTACTAGCGGCGTCAAATGAGCAGTTCTTC
V: TRBV19; D: TRBD1; size: few; J: TRBJ2-3; CDR3: CASSLRDRGEDTQYF; DNA: TGTGCCAGTAGTCTTCGGGACAGGGGAGAGGATACGCAGTATTTT
V: TRBV19; D: NA; size: few; J: TRBJ1-1; CDR3: CASSAPLRGAFF; DNA: TGTGCCAGTAGTGCACCCCTGCGGGGAGCTTTCTTT
V: TRBV28; D: TRBD2; size: many; J: TRBJ2-5; CDR3: CASSLLAGQTQYF; DNA: TGTGCCAGCAGTTTACTAGCGGGGCAGACCCAGTACTTC
V: TRBV11-3; D: TRBD2; size: few; J: TRBJ2-1; CDR3: CASSLGLAGSNEQFF; DNA: TGTGCCAGCAGCTTAGGACTAGCGGGAAGCAATGAGCAGTTCTTC
V: TRBV27; D: NA; size: NA; J: TRBJ1-2; CDR3: CASRSGPRVGGYTF; DNA: TGTGCCAGCAGAAGCGGGCCCCGGGTCGGTGGCTACACCTTC